The 17 T cell receptor beta chains in this list originate from one sample, sequenced in a study of T cells after yellow fever vaccination. TCRdb processed the 5' RACE reads anew with MiXCR; each CDR3 protein has one entry. The top ten hold roughly 24% of the sample, which has 55,000 or so distinct CDR3 sequences, approximately 7% seen once. The sample in question was CD8+ T cells not binding an NS4B(214-222) dextramer, sorted from PBMCs, obtained roughly 47 days after the first yellow fever vaccination. These receptors came from a man younger than 35 who received the YFV17D yellow fever vaccine.

This clonotype was recorded at least ten times. The chain joins TRBV28 to TRBJ1-1, with D hard to call. Germline values: CDR1 MDHEN, CDR2 SYDVKM. The CDR3 consists of 14 residues. The germline V and J ends were trimmed by 6 bases and 4 bases, with 15 bases remaining between them. CDR3 residues: CASSPPLMSTEAFF. The CDR3 DNA reads as TGTGCCAGCAGCCCACCCCTAATGAGCACTGAAGCTTTCTTT.

This clonotype was observed at least ten times. The chain carries TRBV4-2 and TRBJ2-3; the match to TRBD2 covers 8 bases. The CDR3 totals 16 residues. V dropped 0 bases and J dropped 4; count of bases not matched to a gene: 6. Germline V gives CDR1 LGHNA, CDR2 YNFKEQ. The CDR3 DNA reads TGTGCCAGCAGCCAAGATATGAGCGGGGGAGCAGATACGCAGTATTTT. This sequence encodes CASSQDMSGGADTQYF.

V gene TRBV11-2 combines with J gene TRBJ2-5, with TRBD2 matching 8 bases. The CDR3 is 15 residues long. The germline gives CDR1 SGHAT, CDR2 FQNNGV. Losses at the gene ends were 2 bases for V and 4 bases for J; bases not matched to a gene: 6. The CDR3 DNA follows: TGTGCCAGCAGCTTACTCGGGGGGGGTTTAGAGACCCAGTACTTC. It specifies CASSLLGGGLETQYF.

As DNA, the CDR3 is TGCGCCAGCACCCCTTGGCAGGCTCACTACTCTGGAAACACCATATATTTT. Its protein is CASTPWQAHYSGNTIYF. The chain uses TRBV10-2 and TRBJ1-3, with D unresolved. Germline-derived CDR1 and CDR2 are WSHSY and SAAADI. Trimming shortened V by 7 bases and J by 0 bases, and 19 bases separated the two germline ends. This CDR3 has 17 residues.

Many counts were recorded for this clonotype. J is TRBJ2-7 and V is TRBV4-1; D gene unclear. The CDR3 loop spans 14 amino acids. Germline loops: CDR1 MGHRA, CDR2 YSYEKL. The V end was cut by 1 base, the J end by 2 bases, with 9 bases between. The CDR3 coding sequence is TGCGCCAGCAGCCAAGTGGAGTCCCCCTACGAGCAGTACTTC. It encodes CASSQVESPYEQYF.

This clonotype appeared a few times. CDR3 sequence reads: CASSYSDGPDISDTQYF. The CDR3 nucleotides are TGTGCCAGCAGTTACTCCGATGGCCCAGACATTTCAGATACGCAGTATTTT. The rearrangement joins TRBV6-2 or TRBV6-3 to TRBJ2-3; D ambiguous. Germline V CDR1 and CDR2: MNHEY, SVGEGT. CDR3 length equals 17 residues. Deletions cut 0 bases from V and 4 bases from J, with 17 bases between.

This clonotype was recorded a few times. The rearrangement links TRBV19 to TRBJ1-2; D is unclear. V lost 11 bases to trimming and J lost 8 bases, with 18 bases between them. Germline loops: CDR1 LNHDA, CDR2 SQIVND (reference sequence). This CDR3 comprises 12 residues. The CDR3 bases are TGTGCCTCCGACGCCTTCGGGAACGGCTACACCTTC. This codes for CASDAFGNGYTF.

This clonotype has a count of ten or more. V usage is TRBV11-2 and J usage is TRBJ2-2; 9 bases fit TRBD2. Germline V gene lookup returns CDR1 SGHAT and CDR2 FQNNGV. The CDR3 covers 16 residues. V shed 1 base, J shed 8 bases, and the junction held 8 bases outside the gene matches. The CDR3 nucleotides are TGTGCCAGCAGCTTAGTCCCTAGCGGGGTATCTGGGGAGCTGTTTTTT. It codes for CASSLVPSGVSGELFF.

This clonotype was detected a few times. The chain recombines TRBV12-3 or TRBV12-4 with TRBJ2-5, with TRBD2 identical over 7 bases. The CDR3 is 13 amino acids. After removal of 7 bases from V and 4 bases from J, the junction contained 6 bases not matched to a gene. Written as DNA, the CDR3 is TGTGCCAGCAATCCAGAGCGGGGAGAGACCCAGTACTTC. Protein product: CASNPERGETQYF.

The J gene is TRBJ1-2, the V gene TRBV27; 10 bases are shared with TRBD1. Looked up from germline, CDR1 is MNHEY and CDR2 is SMNVEV (reference sequence). This CDR3 spans 13 amino acids. V lost 10 bases and J lost 6; bases outside the gene matches: 8. CDR3 region: CATQGGTGDGYTF. DNA of the CDR3: TGTGCCACCCAAGGGGGGACAGGGGATGGCTACACCTTC.

This clonotype was seen ten or more times. The rearrangement joins TRBV7-8 to TRBJ2-5; the D gene could be TRBD1 or TRBD2 (6 bases each). Germline V CDR1 and CDR2: SGHVS, FQNEAQ. Trimming took 0 bases from V and 4 from J, leaving 12 bases between them. The CDR3 runs to 15 residues. CDR3 coding DNA: TGTGCCAGCAGCTTAGCGTTAGGGGGGAGAGAGACCCAGTACTTC. Translated: CASSLALGGRETQYF.

The rearrangement links TRBV5-1 to TRBJ2-6; a weak D match, TRBD2 (6 bases). This CDR3 is built from 19 residues. V gave up 0 bases and J gave up 1 base, with 17 bases separating them. Germline CDR1 and CDR2: SGHRS and YFSETQ. The CDR3 bases are TGCGCCAGCAGCTTGGCCCTGGGGGGACGGGAATCTGGGGCCAACGTCCTGACTTTC. It specifies CASSLALGGRESGANVLTF.

This clonotype was found many times. CDR3 nucleotides: TGTGCCACCAGCAGAGATACCCCCGGCACTGAAGCTTTCTTT. This codes for CATSRDTPGTEAFF. The rearrangement joins TRBV15 to TRBJ1-1, with D hard to call. CDR3 length: 14 residues. Trimming stripped 0 bases from V and 4 bases from J, with 9 bases between. Germline CDR1 and CDR2: LNHNV and YYDKDF (reference sequence).

A remark on this clonotype: A junction end diverges from the germline sequence, so it may reflect a read error. The chain uses TRBV7-9 and TRBJ2-5, with D possibly being TRBD2 (6 bases). CDR1 is SEHNR and CDR2 is FQNEAQ in the germline V gene (reference sequence). CDR3 size: 11 residues. CDR3 in DNA: TGTGCCAGCAGCGTAGCCGGGGGCCAGTACTTC. Translating gives CASSVAGGQYF.

This clonotype was detected ten times or more. The chain employs TRBV7-9 and TRBJ2-2, with TRBD2 matching over 7 bases. The CDR3 loop spans 15 amino acids. CDR1 is SEHNR, CDR2 FQNEAQ, per germline (reference sequence). Trimming took 6 bases from V and 3 from J; bases not matched to a gene: 7. The CDR3 region is CASRDSGQDTGELFF. CDR3 nucleotide sequence: TGTGCCAGCAGGGATAGCGGGCAGGACACCGGGGAGCTGTTTTTT.

This clonotype was observed many times. The gene calls are TRBV19 and TRBJ2-4, with D tentatively TRBD2 (6 bases). The CDR3 extends over 17 amino acids. Germline assignment: CDR1 LNHDA and CDR2 SQIVND (reference sequence). V gave up 10 bases and J gave up 4 bases, with 26 bases separating them. CDR3 DNA sequence: TGTGCCACCTTTCTCCGGGACTCCTTTGTGGGAAAAAACATTCAGTACTTC. Translated: CATFLRDSFVGKNIQYF.

This clonotype has at least ten counts. The V and J genes are TRBV6-5 and TRBJ2-5; perhaps TRBD1 as D (6 bases). From germline, CDR1 is MNHEY and CDR2 SVGAGI. The CDR3 is made up of 15 amino acids. V was trimmed by 0 bases and J by 5 bases, leaving 13 bases between them. CDR3 in DNA: TGTGCCAGCAGTTACTCCAAACAGGGCGTCGAGACCCAGTACTTC. This sequence encodes CASSYSKQGVETQYF.